This entry lists 24 T cell receptor beta chains sequenced from one sample in a study of T cell responses to AZD1222 COVID-19 vaccine. Sequencing used immunoSEQ multiplex PCR; TCRdb keeps in-frame clones, though not all of them. The sample carries under 150,000 clones, roughly nine tenths recorded once. Sequenced material: peripheral blood, taken 28 days after the second AZD1222 dose. The receptors derive from an adult who received the AZD1222 COVID-19 vaccine.

The chain carries TRBV6-5 and TRBJ1-5; TRBD1 matches at 7 bases. The CDR3 is 13 amino acids. Germline values: CDR1 MNHEY, CDR2 SVGAGI. The trim removed 5 bases at V and 5 bases at J, leaving 3 bases unmatched. CDR3 amino acids: CASSQTGDQPQHF. The CDR3 DNA reads TGTGCCAGCAGTCAAACAGGGGATCAGCCCCAGCATTTT.

The chain links TRBV7-9 to TRBJ2-3, with TRBD1 matching over 7 bases. The CDR3 spans 14 residues. After removal of 11 bases from V and 1 base from J, the junction contained 9 bases not matched to a gene. Germline values: CDR1 SEHNR, CDR2 FQNEAQ (reference sequence). CDR3 loop: CAGTSGQGTDTQYF. CDR3 DNA sequence: TGTGCCGGTACGTCTGGACAGGGCACAGATACGCAGTATTTT.

V is TRBV7-2 and J is TRBJ1-1; D is undetermined. The CDR3 extends over 13 amino acids. Germline V gene lookup returns CDR1 SGHTA and CDR2 FQGNSA. Trimming shortened V by 3 bases and J by 2 bases, and 7 bases separated the two germline ends. Written as DNA, the CDR3 is TGTGCCAGCAGCTTCACGGTAAACACTGAAGCTTTCTTT. Translated, it gives CASSFTVNTEAFF.

The chain combines TRBV7-8 with TRBJ1-6; D is unresolved. The germline V gene has CDR1 SGHVS and CDR2 FQNEAQ. Trimming left V 1 base short and J 8 bases short, with 9 bases between. The CDR3 is made up of 14 amino acids. The CDR3 DNA reads TGTGCCAGCAGCTTAGGATGGGTTGATTCACCCCTCCACTTT. As protein: CASSLGWVDSPLHF.

The chain joins TRBV7-2 to TRBJ1-5, with D tentatively TRBD1 (5 bases). The length of the CDR3 is 15 residues. V lost 3 bases, J lost 2 bases, and 11 bases lay in between. CDR1 and CDR2 (germline): SGHTA, FQGNSA. The CDR3: CASSFVQGGNQPQHF. CDR3 DNA sequence: TGTGCCAGCAGCTTTGTGCAGGGCGGCAATCAGCCCCAGCATTTT.

The chain couples TRBV13 to TRBJ2-1, with D possibly matching TRBD2 (6 bases). This CDR3 region has 17 residues. From germline, CDR1 is PRHDT and CDR2 FYEKMQ (reference sequence). V was shortened by 4 bases and J by 4 bases, with 20 bases between the two germline ends. Here the CDR3 reads CASSWGLTRGTYNEQFF. CDR3 in DNA: TGTGCCAGCAGCTGGGGACTCACTCGTGGAACTTACAATGAGCAGTTCTTC.

CDR3 DNA: TGTGCCAGCAGTCCAACCCCGGCAGGGATCGGTTATTCACCCCTCCACTTT. Translated, it gives CASSPTPAGIGYSPLHF. The chain joins TRBV25-1 to TRBJ1-6; D possibly corresponds to TRBD1 (5 bases). This CDR3 contains 17 residues. Trimming took off 5 bases at V and 8 bases at J, with 22 bases between the two ends. Germline V gene lookup returns CDR1 MGHDK and CDR2 SYGVNS.

The chain joins TRBV6-5 to TRBJ2-2, with 8 bases fitting TRBD2. V gave up 5 bases and J gave up 6 bases; unmatched junction bases: 8. Germline CDR1 is MNHEY and CDR2 is SVGAGI. The CDR3 consists of 15 residues. CDR3 in DNA: TGTGCCAGCAGTCCCTGGCGGGGGGCAGCCGGGGAGCTGTTTTTT. Translation gives CASSPWRGAAGELFF.

The chain employs TRBV7-9 and TRBJ2-2; 7 bases map to TRBD1. CDR1 is SEHNR and CDR2 is FQNEAQ in the germline V gene (reference sequence). The CDR3 covers 14 residues. V trimming: 11 bases; J trimming: 5 bases; junction bases outside the gene matches: 11. The CDR3 loop is CAGQKGARTGELFF. The CDR3 region has the DNA TGTGCCGGCCAAAAGGGGGCGCGGACCGGGGAGCTGTTTTTT.

The gene calls are TRBV5-1 and TRBJ1-6, with 7 bases matching TRBD1. J lost 7 bases, V lost 4 bases, and 5 bases had no gene match. CDR3 length: 14 residues. CDR1 SGHRS and CDR2 YFSETQ come from the germline V gene. CDR3 in amino acids: CASSPGQPNSPLHF. Here the CDR3 DNA reads TGCGCCAGCAGCCCGGGACAGCCCAATTCACCCCTCCACTTT.

In its sample, this clone was seen once. The chain joins TRBV19 to TRBJ1-1; D uncertain. Germline CDR1 is LNHDA and CDR2 is SQIVND (reference sequence). The CDR3 totals 18 residues. V was shortened by 0 bases and J by 1 base, with 18 bases between the two germline ends. The CDR3 coding sequence is TGTGCCAGTAGTATAGAGGCCCCGGGAGTCATTGGGAACACTGAAGCTTTCTTT. Protein product: CASSIEAPGVIGNTEAFF.

This sequence joins TRBV6-6 and TRBJ1-4; a possible D gene is TRBD1 (5 bases). This CDR3 has 14 residues. V lost 6 bases and J lost 0, with 8 bases in between. Looked up from germline, CDR1 is MNHNY and CDR2 is SVGAGI (reference sequence). CDR3 region: CASSRDPTNEKLFF. As DNA, the CDR3 is TGTGCCAGCAGCCGGGACCCAACTAATGAAAAACTGTTTTTT.

The rearrangement joins TRBV10-2 to TRBJ1-3; D remains ambiguous. This CDR3 region has 13 residues. Germline V CDR1 and CDR2: WSHSY, SAAADI. V was clipped by 8 bases and J by 1 base, with 9 bases between them. The CDR3 loop reads CASSGESGNTIYF. The CDR3, as DNA: TGCGCCAGCTCCGGGGAATCTGGAAACACCATATATTTT.

V is TRBV2 and J is TRBJ2-3; D unclear. Trimming pared 7 bases from V and 0 bases from J, leaving 8 bases between. The CDR3 contains 13 residues. CDR1 and CDR2 (germline): SNHLY, FYNNEI. The CDR3, as DNA: TGTGCCAGCAACGCATATAGCACAGATACGCAGTATTTT. Its translation: CASNAYSTDTQYF.

In DNA, the CDR3 is TGTGCCAGCAGTTACGCGTCCGGAGGCTACACCTTC. Translation: CASSYASGGYTF. The chain carries TRBV6-5 and TRBJ1-2; D not resolved. Deletions cut 2 bases from V and 8 bases from J, with 9 bases between. The germline CDR1 and CDR2 sequences are MNHEY and SVGAGI. The CDR3 is 12 residues long.

V usage is TRBV29-1 and J usage is TRBJ2-7, with D possibly matching TRBD2 (6 bases). V was clipped by 5 bases and J by 0 bases, with 11 bases between them. The CDR3 totals 13 residues. Germline CDR1 SQVTM, CDR2 ANQGSEA. The CDR3 spells CSVLAPSSYEQYF. CDR3 nucleotide sequence: TGCAGCGTTCTAGCGCCTAGCTCCTACGAGCAGTACTTC.

The rearrangement links TRBV3-1 (or the pseudogene TRBV3-2) to TRBJ1-1; D is possibly TRBD1 (5 bases). Germline V gene sequence: CDR1 LGHDT, CDR2 YNNKEL (reference sequence). The CDR3 has 14 residues. V was clipped by 3 bases and J by 6 bases, with 14 bases between them. CDR3 region: CASSQLGGFAEAFF. CDR3 DNA sequence: TGTGCCAGCAGCCAGTTGGGGGGGTTCGCTGAAGCTTTCTTT.

In DNA form, the CDR3 reads TGTGCCAGCAGCGGTACAGGGCAGCAGCCCCAGCATTTT. It yields the protein CASSGTGQQPQHF. The chain combines TRBV7-9 with TRBJ1-5; tentative D call: TRBD1 (6 bases). CDR3 size: 13 residues. Germline V gene lookup returns CDR1 SEHNR and CDR2 FQNEAQ (reference sequence). Trimming pared 5 bases from V and 7 bases from J, leaving 12 bases between.

This CDR3 is CSASRGPGSYSGANVLTF. The CDR3 bases are TGCAGTGCTAGTCGGGGGCCAGGGTCGTACTCTGGGGCCAACGTCCTGACTTTC. The chain uses TRBV20-1 and TRBJ2-6; D might be TRBD1 or TRBD2, each matching 6 bases. The V gene's germline CDR1 is DFQATT and CDR2 SNEGSKA (reference sequence). V was cut by 3 bases and J by 0 bases, with 18 bases left in between. The CDR3 extends over 18 amino acids.

The chain recombines TRBV27 with TRBJ1-2; D is unclear. Germline V lookup: CDR1 MNHEY, CDR2 SMNVEV (reference sequence). Between the trimmed V and J ends, which lost 2 bases and 4 bases, there was a span of 14 bases. The CDR3 has 15 amino acids. DNA of the CDR3: TGTGCCAGCAGTTTAACCGTGGACCATTTCTATGGCTACACCTTC. Protein sequence: CASSLTVDHFYGYTF.

The chain has TRBV5-1 and TRBJ1-1; no clear D. Germline V gene lookup returns CDR1 SGHRS and CDR2 YFSETQ. The CDR3 is made up of 15 amino acids. Trimming took off 0 bases at V and 3 bases at J, with 12 bases between the two ends. CDR3 DNA sequence: TGCGCCAGCAGCTTGGTGGGGAGGTCGGACACTGAAGCTTTCTTT. This gives the protein CASSLVGRSDTEAFF.

CDR3 amino acids: CASSQENWSPQFF. As DNA, the CDR3 is TGCGCCAGCAGCCAAGAAAACTGGTCGCCGCAGTTCTTC. This sequence joins TRBV4-1 and TRBJ2-1; D remains unclear. The V and J ends lost 0 bases and 12 bases respectively, with 12 bases between them. Germline V gene data show CDR1 as MGHRA and CDR2 as YSYEKL. The CDR3 sequence is 13 residues long.

The chain links TRBV10-1 to TRBJ1-4, with no clear D. This CDR3 comprises 15 residues. Looked up from germline, CDR1 is WNHNN and CDR2 is SYGVQD (reference sequence). Trimming shortened V by 0 bases and J by 7 bases, and 12 bases separated the two germline ends. This chain's CDR3 is CASSESTLSGEKLFF. The CDR3 DNA sequence: TGCGCCAGCAGTGAGTCGACTCTAAGTGGTGAAAAACTGTTTTTT.

The CDR3 sequence: CATRGSLGSNEQFF. In DNA form, the CDR3 reads TGTGCCACCCGCGGGAGCCTAGGGTCCAATGAGCAGTTCTTC. The gene calls are TRBV24-1 and TRBJ2-1; 7 nucleotides agree with TRBD2. This CDR3 has 14 amino acids. CDR1 and CDR2 (germline): KGHDR, SFDVKD. Unmatched junction bases numbered 10, after V lost 9 bases and J lost 6 bases.